Here is one TCR beta chain with its context. The data originate from a study of blood T cell repertoires in COVID-19. As for the study in general: Sites in the United States, Italy and Spain provided acute and convalescent COVID-19 samples. PBMCs, B-cell-depleted T cells, or T cells were the source of the cDNA or gDNA that made up the material.

The CDR3 runs to 14 residues. Germline CDR1 is SEHNR and CDR2 is FQNEAQ (reference sequence). The V and J ends lost 1 base and 8 bases, in that order; junction bases with no gene match: 7. The authors' processing: The assay estimated nucleated cells by amplifying reference gene primers. Produced via immunoSEQ multiplex PCR; TCRdb's table is partial and in-frame only. V and J calls and clone size follow that table, whereas D and trimming were derived from the DNA. The sample shows a few hundred thousand clones, 86% of them seen only once. This TCR was recovered from a woman aged 50 to 60 with acute or convalescent COVID-19. Sequenced input: peripheral blood. This chain joins TRBV7-9 and TRBJ1-2; 7 bases align to TRBD1. CDR3 protein: CASSLVSDRAGYTF. The CDR3 nucleotides read TGTGCCAGCAGCTTAGTGTCAGACAGGGCCGGCTACACCTTC.